The sequence of this T cell receptor beta chain was determined in a study of blood T cell repertoires in COVID-19. The germline CDR1 and CDR2 sequences are SGHRS and YFSETQ. This CDR3 is built from 14 residues. V was pared by 4 bases and J by 5 bases, with 3 bases of the junction left unmatched. Produced via immunoSEQ multiplex PCR; TCRdb's table is partial and in-frame only. The repertoire consists of 85,000 to 95,000 clones, with about two thirds occurring once and the leading ten covering roughly 14%. The sequence derives from a woman aged 80 or over with acute or convalescent COVID-19. Source material: peripheral blood. The rearrangement links TRBV5-1 to TRBJ2-3; 11 bases agree with TRBD1. The chain's CDR3 is CASSPGTGGDTQYF. CDR3 coding DNA: TGCGCCAGCAGCCCTGGGACAGGGGGAGATACGCAGTATTTT.